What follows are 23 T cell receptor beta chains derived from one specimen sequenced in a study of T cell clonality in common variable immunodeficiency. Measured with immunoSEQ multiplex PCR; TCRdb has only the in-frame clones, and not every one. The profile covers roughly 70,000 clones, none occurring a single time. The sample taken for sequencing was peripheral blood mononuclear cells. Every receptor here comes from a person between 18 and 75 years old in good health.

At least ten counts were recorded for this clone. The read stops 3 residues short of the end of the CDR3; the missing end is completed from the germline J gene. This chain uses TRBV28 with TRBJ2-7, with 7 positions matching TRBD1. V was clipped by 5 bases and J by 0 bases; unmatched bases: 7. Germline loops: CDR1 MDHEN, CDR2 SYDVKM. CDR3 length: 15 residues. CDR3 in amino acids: CASSIFRDSSYEQYF. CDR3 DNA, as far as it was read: TGTGCCAGCAGTATATTCCGGGACAGCTCCTACGAG.

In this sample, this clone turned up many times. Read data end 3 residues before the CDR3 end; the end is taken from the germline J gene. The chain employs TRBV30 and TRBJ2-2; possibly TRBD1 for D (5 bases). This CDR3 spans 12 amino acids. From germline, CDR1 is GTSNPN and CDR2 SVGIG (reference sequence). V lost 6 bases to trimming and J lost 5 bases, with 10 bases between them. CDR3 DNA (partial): TGTGCCTGTCCTAGGGGAACCGGGGAG. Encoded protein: CACPRGTGE. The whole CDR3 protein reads CACPRGTGELFF.

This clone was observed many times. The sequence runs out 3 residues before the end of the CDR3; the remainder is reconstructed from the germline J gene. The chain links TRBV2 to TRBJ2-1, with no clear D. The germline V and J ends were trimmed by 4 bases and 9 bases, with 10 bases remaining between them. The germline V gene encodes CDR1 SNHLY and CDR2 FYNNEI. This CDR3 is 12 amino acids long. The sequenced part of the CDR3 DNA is TGTGCCAGCAGTGGGGCAGTGCGTGAG. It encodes CASSGAVRE. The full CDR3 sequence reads CASSGAVREQFF. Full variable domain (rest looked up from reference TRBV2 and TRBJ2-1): EPEVTQTPSHQVTQMGQEVILRCVPISNHLYFYWYRQILGQKVEFLVSFYNNEISEKSEIFDDQFSVERPDGSNFTLKIRSTKLEDSAMYFCASSGAVREQFFGPGTRLTVL.

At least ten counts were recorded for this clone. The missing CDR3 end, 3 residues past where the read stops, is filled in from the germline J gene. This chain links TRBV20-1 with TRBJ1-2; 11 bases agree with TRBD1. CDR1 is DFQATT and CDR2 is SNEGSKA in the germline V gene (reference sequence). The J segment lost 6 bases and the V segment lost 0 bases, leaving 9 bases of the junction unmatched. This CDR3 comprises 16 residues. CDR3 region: CSARDRDRGERDGYTF. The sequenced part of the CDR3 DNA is TGCAGTGCTAGAGACCGGGACAGGGGGGAGCGCGATGGC.

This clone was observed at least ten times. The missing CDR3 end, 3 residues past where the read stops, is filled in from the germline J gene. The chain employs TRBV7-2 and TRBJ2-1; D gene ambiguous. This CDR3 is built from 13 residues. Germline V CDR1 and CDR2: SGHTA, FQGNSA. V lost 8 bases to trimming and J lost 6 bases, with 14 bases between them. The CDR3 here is CASSRLRFNEQFF. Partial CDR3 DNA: TGTGCCAGCTCTCGTCTCCGTTTCAATGAG.

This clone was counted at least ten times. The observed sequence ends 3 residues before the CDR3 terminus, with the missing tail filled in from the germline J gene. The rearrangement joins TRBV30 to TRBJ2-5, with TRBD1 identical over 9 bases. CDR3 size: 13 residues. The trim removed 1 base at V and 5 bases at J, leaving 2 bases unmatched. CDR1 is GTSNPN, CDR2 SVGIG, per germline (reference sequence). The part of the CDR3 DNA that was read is TGTGCCTGGAGTGCCACAGGGGGCGAGACC. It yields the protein CAWSATGGET. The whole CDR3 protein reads CAWSATGGETQYF.

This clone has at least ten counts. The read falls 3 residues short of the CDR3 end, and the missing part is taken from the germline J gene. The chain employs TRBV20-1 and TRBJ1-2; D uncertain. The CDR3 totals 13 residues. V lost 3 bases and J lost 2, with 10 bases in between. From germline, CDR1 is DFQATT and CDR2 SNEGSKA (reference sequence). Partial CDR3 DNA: TGCAGTGCTAGTGACGACACAAACTATGGC. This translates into CSASDDTNYG. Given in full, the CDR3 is CSASDDTNYGYTF.

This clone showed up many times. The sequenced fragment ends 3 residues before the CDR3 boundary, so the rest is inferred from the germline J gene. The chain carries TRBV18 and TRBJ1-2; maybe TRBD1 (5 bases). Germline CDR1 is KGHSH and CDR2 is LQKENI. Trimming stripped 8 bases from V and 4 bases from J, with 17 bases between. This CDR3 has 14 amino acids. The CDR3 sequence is CASRKPTDSYGYTF. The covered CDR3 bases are TGTGCCAGCCGAAAGCCGACAGACTCCTATGGC.

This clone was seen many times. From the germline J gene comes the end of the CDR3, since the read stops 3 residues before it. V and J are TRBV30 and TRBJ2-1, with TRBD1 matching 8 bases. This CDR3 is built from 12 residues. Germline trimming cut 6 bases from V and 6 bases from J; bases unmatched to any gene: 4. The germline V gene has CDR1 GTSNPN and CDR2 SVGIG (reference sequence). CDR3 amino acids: CACGGQGNEQFF. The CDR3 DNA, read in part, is TGTGCCTGTGGTGGACAGGGCAATGAG.

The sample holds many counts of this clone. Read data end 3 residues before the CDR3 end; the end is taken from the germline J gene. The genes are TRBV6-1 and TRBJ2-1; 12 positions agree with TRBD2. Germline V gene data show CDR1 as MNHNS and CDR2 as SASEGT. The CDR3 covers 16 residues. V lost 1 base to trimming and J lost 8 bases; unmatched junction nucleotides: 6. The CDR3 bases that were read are TGTGCCAGCAGTGAAGGACGACTAGCGGGGGACCATGAG. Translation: CASSEGRLAGDHE. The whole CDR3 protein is CASSEGRLAGDHEQFF.

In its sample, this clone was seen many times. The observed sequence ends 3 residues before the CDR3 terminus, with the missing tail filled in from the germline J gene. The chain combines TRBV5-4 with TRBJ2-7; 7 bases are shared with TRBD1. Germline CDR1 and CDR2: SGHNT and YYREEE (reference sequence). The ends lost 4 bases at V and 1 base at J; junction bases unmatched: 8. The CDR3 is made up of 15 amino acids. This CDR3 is CASSSRQGPSYEQYF. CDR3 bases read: TGTGCCAGCAGCAGTCGACAGGGCCCATCCTACGAG.

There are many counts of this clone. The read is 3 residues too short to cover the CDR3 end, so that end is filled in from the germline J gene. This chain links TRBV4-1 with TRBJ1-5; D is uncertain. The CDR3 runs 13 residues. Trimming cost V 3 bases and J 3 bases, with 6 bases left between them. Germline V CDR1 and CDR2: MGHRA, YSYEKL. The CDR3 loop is CASSQGNNQPQHF. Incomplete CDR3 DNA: TGCGCCAGCAGCCAGGGCAACAATCAGCCC.

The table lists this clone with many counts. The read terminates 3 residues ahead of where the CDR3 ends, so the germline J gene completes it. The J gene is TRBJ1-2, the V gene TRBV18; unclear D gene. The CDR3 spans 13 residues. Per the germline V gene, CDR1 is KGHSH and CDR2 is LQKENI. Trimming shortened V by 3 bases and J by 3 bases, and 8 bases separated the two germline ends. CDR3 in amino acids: CASSPAGYYGYTF. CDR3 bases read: TGTGCCAGCTCACCTGCCGGGTACTATGGC.

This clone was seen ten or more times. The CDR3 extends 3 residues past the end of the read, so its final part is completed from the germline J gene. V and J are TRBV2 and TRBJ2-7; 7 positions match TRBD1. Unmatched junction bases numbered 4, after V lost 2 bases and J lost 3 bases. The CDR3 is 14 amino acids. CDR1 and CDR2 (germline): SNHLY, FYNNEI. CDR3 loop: CASSENGDSYEQYF. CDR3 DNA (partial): TGTGCCAGCAGTGAAAATGGGGACAGCTACGAG.

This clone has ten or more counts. CDR3 protein: CASSPTGGAYEQYF. Partial CDR3 DNA: TGTGCCAGCAGCCCCACAGGGGGGGCCTACGAG. The chain has TRBV7-9 and TRBJ2-7, with D possibly TRBD1 on 8 matching bases. The read terminates 3 residues ahead of where the CDR3 ends, so the germline J gene completes it. The CDR3 length is 14 residues. Germline V gene sequence: CDR1 SEHNR, CDR2 FQNEAQ (reference sequence). V was trimmed by 5 bases and J by 2 bases, leaving 13 bases between them.

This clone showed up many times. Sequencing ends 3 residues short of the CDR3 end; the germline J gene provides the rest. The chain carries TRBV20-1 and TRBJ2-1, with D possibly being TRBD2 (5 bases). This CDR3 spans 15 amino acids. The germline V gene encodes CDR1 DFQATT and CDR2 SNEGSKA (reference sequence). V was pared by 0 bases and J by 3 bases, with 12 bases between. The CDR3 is CSARDRRTGYNEQFF. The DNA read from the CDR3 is TGCAGTGCTAGAGATCGAAGGACTGGCTACAATGAG.

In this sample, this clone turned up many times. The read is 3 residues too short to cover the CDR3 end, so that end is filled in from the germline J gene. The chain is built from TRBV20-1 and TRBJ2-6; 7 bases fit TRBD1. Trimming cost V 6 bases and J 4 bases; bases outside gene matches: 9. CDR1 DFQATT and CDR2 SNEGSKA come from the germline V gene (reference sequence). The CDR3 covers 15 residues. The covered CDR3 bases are TGCAGTGCCGCTCCGACAGGGTACGGGGCCAACGTC. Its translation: CSAAPTGYGANV. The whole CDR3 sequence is CSAAPTGYGANVLTF.

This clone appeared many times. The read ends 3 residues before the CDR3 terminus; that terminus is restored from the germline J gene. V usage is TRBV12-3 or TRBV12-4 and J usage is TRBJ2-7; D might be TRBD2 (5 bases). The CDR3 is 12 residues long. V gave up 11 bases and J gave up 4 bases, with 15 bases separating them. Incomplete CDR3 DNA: TGTGCCGGAAACACGGGGTCGTACGAG. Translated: CAGNTGSYE. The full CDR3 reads CAGNTGSYEQYF.

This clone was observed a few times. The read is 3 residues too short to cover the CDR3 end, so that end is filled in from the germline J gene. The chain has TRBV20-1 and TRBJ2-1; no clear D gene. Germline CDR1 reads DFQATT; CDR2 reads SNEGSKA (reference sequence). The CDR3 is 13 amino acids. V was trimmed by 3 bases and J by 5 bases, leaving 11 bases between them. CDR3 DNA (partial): TGCAGTGCTAGTAGTACCATAAACAATGAG. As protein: CSASSTINNE. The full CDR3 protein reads CSASSTINNEQFF.

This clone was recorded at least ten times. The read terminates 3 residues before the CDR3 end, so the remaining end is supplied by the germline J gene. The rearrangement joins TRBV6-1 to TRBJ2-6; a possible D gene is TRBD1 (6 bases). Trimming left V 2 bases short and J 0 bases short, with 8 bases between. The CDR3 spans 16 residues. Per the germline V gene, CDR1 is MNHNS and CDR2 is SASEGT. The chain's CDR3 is CASSELTGSGANVLTF. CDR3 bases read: TGTGCCAGCAGTGAATTGACAGGCTCTGGGGCCAACGTC.

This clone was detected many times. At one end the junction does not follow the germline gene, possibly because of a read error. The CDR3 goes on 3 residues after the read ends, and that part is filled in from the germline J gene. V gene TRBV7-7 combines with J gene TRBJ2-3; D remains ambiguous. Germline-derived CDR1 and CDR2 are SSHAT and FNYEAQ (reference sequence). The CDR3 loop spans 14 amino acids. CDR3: CASSLDGSTDTQYF. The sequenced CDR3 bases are TGTGCTAGCAGCTTAGACGGGAGCACAGATACG.

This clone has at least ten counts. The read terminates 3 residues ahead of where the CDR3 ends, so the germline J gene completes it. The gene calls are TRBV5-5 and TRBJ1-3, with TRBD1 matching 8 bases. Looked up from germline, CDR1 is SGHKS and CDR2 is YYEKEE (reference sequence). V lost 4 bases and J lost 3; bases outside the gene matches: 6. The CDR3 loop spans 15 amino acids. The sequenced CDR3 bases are TGTGCCAGCAGCGAGGACAGGGCAGTTGGAAACACC. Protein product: CASSEDRAVGNT. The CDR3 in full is CASSEDRAVGNTIYF.

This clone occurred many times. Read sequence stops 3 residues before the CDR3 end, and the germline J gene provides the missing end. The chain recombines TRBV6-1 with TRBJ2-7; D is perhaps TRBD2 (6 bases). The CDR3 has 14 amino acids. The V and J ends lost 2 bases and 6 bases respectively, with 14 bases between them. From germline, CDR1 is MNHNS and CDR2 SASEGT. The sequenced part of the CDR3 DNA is TGTGCCAGCAGTGAAAAGTGGGGCGGGGTCGAG. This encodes CASSEKWGGVE. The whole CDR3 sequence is CASSEKWGGVEQYF.